This T cell receptor (beta chain) was found in a study of blood T cell repertoires in COVID-19 (dated by TCRdb to the early 2020s). Background for the entire study: Collaborator samples came from the United States, Italy and Spain and covered acute and convalescent phases of COVID-19. The material from the prospective study consisted of cDNA or gDNA derived from T cells, B-cell-depleted T cells, or PBMCs. The dataset comprised deeply sampled blood TCRbeta repertoires from subjects exposed to, actively infected with, or recovered from COVID-19. The repertoires were made available in a free public database intended to serve as a resource for research on the immune response to SARS-CoV-2. Samples were obtained from the ongoing ImmuneRACE study (first 160 participants) and from over 1,000 subjects provided by 6 global collaborators. Sample metadata almost always included a de-identified subject ID, COVID-19 status, age in years and sex. Where available, HLA class I and class II types were taken from metadata supplied by the sample provider and were not determined by assay-based typing.

Each collaborating institution followed its own protocols to collect whole blood in K2EDTA tubes. For TCRbeta analysis, collaborators shipped samples as frozen whole blood, isolated PBMCs, or DNA extracted from either of those sample types. TCRbeta CDR3 regions were amplified from genomic DNA by means of the immunoSEQ Assay, a bias-controlled multiplex PCR. As for the authors' bioinformatics: Nucleated cell counts per sample were estimated from amplification of reference gene primers within the assay. Sequence reads were collapsed and filtered to measure the absolute abundance of every unique TCRbeta CDR3 rearrangement. For each sample, productive Simpson clonality was calculated by taking the square root of Simpson's diversity index across productive rearrangements. Imported from immuneACCESS, the table was reduced by TCRdb to in-frame sequences with V and J called. These copies leave out some clones; in studies compared against another copy, an unresolved V gene accounts for under half, and the cause of the remainder is not known. V and J calls and clone size are given by that table; D and trimming were obtained from the DNA. Recorded for this sample are around 140,000 clones; around nine tenths of them occurred a single time. The leading ten clones occupy 8.5% to 9% of the sample.

Remarks on this clone: This clone's antigen is unknown. It has no much larger one-base neighbor in the sample; base qualities were not kept.

There are 11 amino acids in the CDR3, from cysteine to phenylalanine inclusive. Only the CDR3 DNA is retained, 33 bases long and in frame from the first base. CDR1 and CDR2, looked up from the germline V gene, are MNHEY and SVGEGT. V is reduced by 5 bases and J by 3 bases, leaving a spacing of 5 bases between them. Paper-wide results and their limitations: The quantity of clinical and demographic metadata differed by source and by participant and was supplied without curation.

This receptor was taken from a woman in her forties or fifties with active or convalescent COVID-19. Recombination joined TRBV6-2 or TRBV6-3 with TRBJ2-7; the D gene identity is not certain. The sample consisted of peripheral blood. The DNA sequence is TGTGCCAGCAGTCACAGCTACGAGCAGTACTTC. Its protein reads: CASSHSYEQYF.